This entry is about one T cell receptor beta chain. Trimming took 4 bases from V and 2 from J, leaving 11 bases between them. The germline gives CDR1 SGHNT, CDR2 YYREEE (reference sequence). This CDR3 contains 14 residues. Authors' analysis steps: Quantification of nucleated cells was approximated via reference gene primer amplification. Clones were read by immunoSEQ multiplex PCR, and TCRdb kept only the in-frame ones, dropping some. V and J calls and clone size are those listed in that table; D and trimming were worked out from the DNA. The sample yields about 230,000 clones, approximately 88% seen once. This sample is part of a study of blood T cell repertoires in COVID-19. Background on the study: Both acute and convalescent COVID-19 samples were obtained from the United States, Italy and Spain. PBMCs, B-cell-depleted T cells, or T cells provided the cDNA or gDNA that made up the material.

The TCR was taken from a man in his forties with acute or convalescent COVID-19. What was sequenced was peripheral blood. The V call is TRBV5-4, the J call TRBJ2-3; possibly TRBD1 for D (6 bases). For the CDR3, the DNA is TGTGCCAGCAGCCTTGGGGGCAACACAGATACGCAGTATTTT. Translated, it gives CASSLGGNTDTQYF.